These 9 T cell receptor beta chains share one sample of origin, sequenced in a study of CXCR3-negative and CXCR3-positive naive CD8 T cells. Through 5' RACE with UMI labels, the TRB cDNA libraries were prepared. Each CDR3 protein gets one entry in TCRdb, which reprocessed the 5' RACE reads and gives no DNA. Its table records around 56,000 distinct CDR3 sequences. The sequenced sample was naive CXCR3- CD8+ T cells from blood. Stated subset: CD45RO-CCR7+CD27+CD95- naive CD8+ T cells lacking CXCR3 (TNR3-). The receptors shown here come from a human donor in good health. Some clones in this sample may be carry-over from other donors' samples.

The chain recombines TRBV27 with TRBJ1-1; absent DNA, TCRdb's TRBD1 call cannot be checked. The CDR3 consists of 12 residues. Germline loops: CDR1 MNHEY, CDR2 SMNVEV (reference sequence). The CDR3 region is CACRTGGTEAFF.

This chain links TRBV7-6 with TRBJ2-1; without DNA, the TCRdb call of TRBD2 cannot be checked. CDR3 length: 13 residues. Germline V gene data show CDR1 as SGHVS and CDR2 as FNYEAQ. CDR3 residues: CASSLATSNEQFF.

The rearrangement joins TRBV7-8 to TRBJ2-1; lacking DNA, the TRBD1 call made by TCRdb goes unchecked. There are 16 residues in the CDR3. Germline loops: CDR1 SGHVS, CDR2 FQNEAQ. CDR3 protein: CASGLAIAPRGNEQFF.

The chain uses TRBV5-4 and TRBJ2-1; the TCRdb D gene call, TRBD1, has no DNA to confirm it. This CDR3 has 16 amino acids. Per germline, CDR1 SGHNT and CDR2 YYREEE (reference sequence). This chain's CDR3 is CASSGTGSQSYNEQFF.

This chain uses TRBV10-3 with TRBJ2-2; checking the TCRdb D call of TRBD1 is not possible without DNA. The germline CDR1 and CDR2 sequences are ENHRY and SYGVKD. The CDR3 sequence is 13 residues long. The CDR3 is CAIRTGATGELFF.

CDR3 residues: CASSFGSLNYGYTF. J is TRBJ1-2 and V is TRBV12-3 or TRBV12-4. There are 14 residues in the CDR3.

The chain uses TRBV6-2 or TRBV6-3 and TRBJ1-1. CDR1 and CDR2 (germline): MNHEY, SVGEGT. The CDR3 contains 11 residues. CDR3 in amino acids: CASSYSFEAFF.

The V call is TRBV7-9, the J call TRBJ2-1. Germline V CDR1 and CDR2: SEHNR, FQNEAQ (reference sequence). The CDR3 length is 13 residues. The CDR3 spells CASSGGFYNEQFF. Looking up the rest from reference TRBV7-9 and TRBJ2-1 gives the full variable domain: DTGVSQNPRHKITKRGQNVTFRCDPISEHNRLYWYRQTLGQGPEFLTYFQNEAQLEKSRLLSDRFSAERPKGSFSTLEIQRTEQGDSAMYLCASSGGFYNEQFFGPGTRLTVL.

The V call is TRBV28, the J call TRBJ2-4. This CDR3 is 16 amino acids long. In germline, CDR1 is MDHEN, CDR2 SYDVKM. This chain's CDR3 is CASSFGMGQAKNIQYF. Full variable domain (outside the CDR3, taken from reference TRBV28 and TRBJ2-4): DVKVTQSSRYLVKRTGEKVFLECVQDMDHENMFWYRQDPGLGLRLIYFSYDVKMKEKGDIPEGYSVSREKKERFSLILESASTNQTSMYLCASSFGMGQAKNIQYFGAGTRLSVL.